This TCR beta chain appears in the sequencing data of a study of identical twins. The study, taken as a whole, reports: Where beta out-of-frame sequences were concerned, excess twin sharing was weaker.

Every sampled donor was Caucasian and healthy. cDNA molecules carried unique molecular identifiers, and template switching added a universal primer site. A single record per CDR3 protein comes from TCRdb applying MiXCR to the 5' RACE reads. The profile shows 450,000 or so distinct CDR3 sequences, 14% of them singletons. On this clonotype itself: Its antigen is unknown.

The CDR3 is made up of 16 amino acids. V lost 0 bases to trimming and J lost 0 bases, with 9 bases between them. Germline CDR1 reads SGHRS; CDR2 reads YFSETQ. This sample also belongs to another study, concerning yellow fever vaccine responses in identical twins.

The specimen sequenced was CD4+ T cells sorted from blood. This clonotype originated in a woman in her late teens or twenties in good health. This sequence joins TRBV5-1 and TRBJ2-2; unclear D gene. CDR3 loop: CASSLVPGANTGELFF. DNA of the CDR3: TGCGCCAGCAGCTTGGTTCCGGGCGCGAACACCGGGGAGCTGTTTTTT.